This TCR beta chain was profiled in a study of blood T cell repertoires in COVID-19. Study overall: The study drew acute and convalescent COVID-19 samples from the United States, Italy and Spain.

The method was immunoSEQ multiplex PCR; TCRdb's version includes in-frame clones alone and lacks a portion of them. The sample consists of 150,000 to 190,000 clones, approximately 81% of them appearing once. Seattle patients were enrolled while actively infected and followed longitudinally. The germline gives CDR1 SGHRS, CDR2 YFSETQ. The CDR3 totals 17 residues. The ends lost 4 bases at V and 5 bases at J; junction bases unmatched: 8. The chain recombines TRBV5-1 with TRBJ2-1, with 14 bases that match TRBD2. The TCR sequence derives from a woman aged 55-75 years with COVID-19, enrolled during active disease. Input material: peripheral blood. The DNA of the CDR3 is TGCGCCAGCAGCCCCGGGACTAGCGGGAGTATCGACAATGAGCAGTTCTTC. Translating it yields CASSPGTSGSIDNEQFF.